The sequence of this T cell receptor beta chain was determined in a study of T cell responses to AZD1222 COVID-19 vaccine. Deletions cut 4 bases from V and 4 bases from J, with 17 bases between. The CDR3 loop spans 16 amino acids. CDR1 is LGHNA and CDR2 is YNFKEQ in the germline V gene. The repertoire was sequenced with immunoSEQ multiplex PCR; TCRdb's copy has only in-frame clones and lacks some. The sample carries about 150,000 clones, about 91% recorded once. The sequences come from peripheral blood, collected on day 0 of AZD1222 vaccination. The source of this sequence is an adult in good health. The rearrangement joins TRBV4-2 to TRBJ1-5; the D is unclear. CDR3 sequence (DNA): TGTGCCAGCAGCCCCCTCGGGTCCGGGTTGAATCAGCCCCAGCATTTT. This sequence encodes CASSPLGSGLNQPQHF.